The subject of this entry is one TCR beta chain. At least ten counts were recorded for this clonotype. The clone's antigen remains unknown. Per-base quality was not reported, and no clone a single base away is much larger than it. The data belong to a study of T-cell reconstitution after alpha-beta-depleted transplantation in children (dated by TCRdb to the mid-2010s). Concerning the study at large: T-cell immune reconstitution after TCRalphabeta/CD19-depleted allogeneic hematopoietic cell transplantation in children was quantitatively tracked in the study by means of TCR repertoire profiling. Broader findings and caveats from the paper: Over the following months the frequencies of hyperexpanded clones went down, and after one year T-cell counts and TCRbeta diversity were mostly credited to newly produced T cells. About two months after transplant, the apparently early recovery of alphabetaT-cell counts reportedly depended on just several hundred clones that had expanded rapidly and came from non-depleted graft cells. The high TCRbeta diversity at day 60 in some patients was ascribed to recipient T cells and intrathymic progenitors that had survived conditioning.

To prepare the library, PCR was applied. This sample was sequenced with an Illumina HiSeq 2500. TCR libraries were prepared with molecular barcoding, using unique molecular identifiers to normalize TCRbeta repertoire quantification. TCRdb trimmed the raw reads at Q25, called clones with MiXCR and kept productive beta chains. Rows matching on CDR3 protein sequence are summarized as one entry with the most common DNA and genes. The sample table contains 280,000 or so distinct CDR3 sequences; only one count was recorded for around 10% of them. The ten largest make up roughly a quarter of the sample. The sample's treatment or condition label, decoded: allogeneic hematopoietic cell transplantation with graft depleted of TCRalphabeta T cells and CD19 B cells. Transplant recipients were children who received TCRalphabeta/CD19-depleted allogeneic hematopoietic cell grafts. Measured from the cysteine to the phenylalanine, the CDR3 is 16 residues long. CDR3 DNA is the only sequence kept; it has 48 bases, read in frame from the first base. Cut back by 1 base and 6 bases, the V and J ends lie 20 bases apart. CDR1 is given as SGHRS and CDR2 as YFSETQ, both from the germline V gene.

The chain is made from TRBV5-1 and TRBJ2-7; D gene: possibly TRBD1, on 6 matching bases. The receptor was isolated from a male patient aged 2 to 10 who had a stem cell transplant for chronic granulomatous disease, so the T cells may come from the graft donor. The sequencing here drew on peripheral blood, taken 180 days after TCRalphabeta/CD19-depleted stem cell transplant. The nucleotides are TGCGCCAGCAGCTTGCTAAGACCCGGGACAAAGAGCGAGCAGTACTTC. This yields the protein CASSLLRPGTKSEQYF.